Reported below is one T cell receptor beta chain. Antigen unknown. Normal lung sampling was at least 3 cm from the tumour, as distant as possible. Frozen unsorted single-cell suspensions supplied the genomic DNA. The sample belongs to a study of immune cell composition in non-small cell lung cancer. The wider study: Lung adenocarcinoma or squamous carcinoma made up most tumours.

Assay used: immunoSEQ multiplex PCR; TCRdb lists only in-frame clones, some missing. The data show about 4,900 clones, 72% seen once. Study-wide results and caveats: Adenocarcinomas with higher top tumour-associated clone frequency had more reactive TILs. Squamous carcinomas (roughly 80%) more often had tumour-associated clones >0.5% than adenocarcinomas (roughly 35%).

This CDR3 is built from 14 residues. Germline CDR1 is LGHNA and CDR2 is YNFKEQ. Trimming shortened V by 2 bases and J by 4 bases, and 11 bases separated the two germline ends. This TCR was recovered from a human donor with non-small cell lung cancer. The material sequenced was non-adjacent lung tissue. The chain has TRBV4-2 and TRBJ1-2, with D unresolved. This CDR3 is CASSQPGETYGYTF. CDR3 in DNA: TGTGCCAGCAGCCAACCAGGCGAAACCTATGGCTACACCTTC.